A selection of T cell receptor beta chains follows, all from one sample in a study of graft-versus-host responses after intestinal transplantation. Which antigens these TCRs recognize remains unknown. The repertoire was sequenced with immunoSEQ multiplex PCR; TCRdb's copy has only in-frame clones and lacks some. The sample contains approximately 93,000 clones, less than 95% of which appear only once. Sample: unstimulated CD8+ T cells sorted from spleen or lymph node cells, taken before transplant. The receptors come from a human donor who was the organ donor for an intestinal transplant. Both conserved end residues are part of each CDR3. The D gene is left open where the match is weak. Not all rows give a size; the values are once, few, many and, for expanded clones, a class.

d_call,clone_size,j_call,v_call,cdr3_aa,cdr3_nt
TRBD1,-,TRBJ2-7,TRBV28,CASSRDRGPDYEQYF,TGTGCCAGCAGCCGGGACAGGGGGCCGGACTACGAGCAGTACTTC
-,-,TRBJ2-7,TRBV6-5,CASSYSPGIHEQYF,TGTGCCAGCAGTTACTCGCCGGGGATCCACGAGCAGTACTTC
-,-,TRBJ2-5,TRBV5-1,CASSLTSTRGTQYF,TGCGCCAGCAGCTTGACCAGTACCCGGGGGACCCAGTACTTC
-,-,TRBJ2-1,TRBV29-1,CSVDWPTRGQFF,TGCAGCGTTGATTGGCCGACACGGGGGCAGTTCTTC
TRBD2,-,TRBJ2-3,TRBV30,CAWTSSGMLTDTQYF,TGTGCCTGGACTTCAAGCGGGATGCTCACAGATACGCAGTATTTT
-,once,TRBJ2-2,TRBV7-3,CASSPLGPTGELFF,TGTGCCAGCAGCCCCCTAGGCCCCACCGGGGAGCTGTTTTTT
TRBD2,once,TRBJ2-5,TRBV5-6,CASSGISGGPKETQYF,TGTGCCAGCAGCGGAATCAGCGGGGGGCCAAAAGAGACCCAGTACTTC
-,-,TRBJ2-7,TRBV28,CASSFVGGKGHEQYF,TGTGCCAGCAGTTTCGTCGGGGGAAAGGGCCACGAGCAGTACTTC
-,-,TRBJ2-4,TRBV2,CASSDFIEQGLAKNIQYF,TGTGCCAGCAGTGACTTTATCGAACAGGGATTAGCCAAAAACATTCAGTACTTC
TRBD1,-,TRBJ1-3,TRBV11-2,CASSSRQGARGNTIYF,TGTGCCAGCAGCTCCAGACAGGGGGCGAGGGGAAACACCATATATTTT
TRBD1,-,TRBJ2-5,TRBV29-1,CSATGGFETQYF,TGCAGCGCCACAGGGGGGTTCGAGACCCAGTACTTC
TRBD1,-,TRBJ2-1,TRBV7-6,CASSLLDRGFYNEQFF,TGTGCCAGCAGCTTGTTGGACAGGGGGTTTTACAATGAGCAGTTCTTC
TRBD1,-,TRBJ2-7,TRBV27,CASSFLDRGLSYEQYF,TGTGCCAGCAGTTTCCTCGACAGGGGGCTTTCATACGAGCAGTACTTC
TRBD2,-,TRBJ2-5,TRBV5-1,CASSLATSGGVETQYF,TGCGCCAGCAGCTTGGCCACTAGCGGGGGGGTGGAGACCCAGTACTTC
-,-,TRBJ1-1,TRBV27,CASSFLPVNTEAFF,TGTGCCAGCAGTTTTTTGCCGGTGAACACTGAAGCTTTCTTT
TRBD2,-,TRBJ2-7,TRBV15,CATSSAGGPEQYF,TGTGCCACCAGCTCCGCGGGGGGCCCCGAGCAGTACTTC
TRBD1,-,TRBJ1-2,TRBV6-1,CASSEGDRVNGYTF,TGTGCCAGCAGTGAGGGGGACAGGGTGAATGGCTACACCTTC
TRBD1,few,TRBJ2-7,TRBV4-1,CASSQDAGGYEQYF,TGCGCCAGCAGCCAAGATGCAGGGGGCTACGAGCAGTACTTC
-,-,TRBJ1-5,TRBV19,CASSIGRVRDQPQHF,TGTGCCAGTAGTATAGGCAGGGTTAGAGATCAGCCCCAGCATTTT
-,-,TRBJ2-7,TRBV13,CASSYLRDFAYEQYF,TGTGCCAGCAGCTACCTGAGGGACTTCGCCTACGAGCAGTACTTC
-,-,TRBJ2-2,TRBV28,CASSKHLTTGYTGELFF,TGTGCCAGCAGTAAACACCTGACAACAGGGTACACCGGGGAGCTGTTTTTT
-,-,TRBJ1-5,TRBV5-4,CASSLRGYRSNQPQHF,TGTGCCAGCAGCTTGCGGGGTTATCGGAGCAATCAGCCCCAGCATTTT
TRBD2,-,TRBJ2-3,TRBV7-9,CASSPPSGGDTDTQYF,TGTGCCAGCAGCCCCCCTAGCGGGGGGGACACAGATACGCAGTATTTT
-,-,TRBJ1-1,TRBV13,CASSWGQGLRTEAFF,TGTGCCAGCAGCTGGGGACAAGGTCTGAGGACTGAAGCTTTCTTT
TRBD2,-,TRBJ2-3,TRBV11-2,CASSLRYASGERDTQYF,TGTGCCAGCAGCTTACGGTACGCTAGCGGGGAACGAGATACGCAGTATTTT
-,-,TRBJ2-1,TRBV28,CASRLAVNALNEQFF,TGTGCCAGCCGATTAGCCGTGAATGCCCTTAATGAGCAGTTCTTC
TRBD2,-,TRBJ2-5,TRBV5-4,CASSAGLAGEDGTQYF,TGTGCCAGCAGCGCTGGACTAGCGGGAGAGGACGGGACCCAGTACTTC
-,-,TRBJ2-2,TRBV28,CASSLTGTGELFF,TGTGCCAGCAGTTTAACAGGCACCGGGGAGCTGTTTTTT
TRBD2,-,TRBJ2-5,TRBV7-9,CASSLSPSRLAEKETQYF,TGTGCCAGCAGCTTATCCCCCAGCCGACTAGCGGAGAAAGAGACCCAGTACTTC
-,-,TRBJ2-3,TRBV6-5,CASSYYRQSTDTQYF,TGTGCCAGCAGTTACTACCGACAGAGCACAGATACGCAGTATTTT
TRBD2,-,TRBJ2-3,TRBV7-9,CASSLLAGGTDTQYF,TGTGCCAGCAGCTTACTAGCGGGAGGCACAGATACGCAGTATTTT
-,-,TRBJ1-5,TRBV12-5,CASGLMRQVPYYSNQPQHF,TGTGCTAGTGGTTTGATGAGACAGGTACCCTATTATAGCAATCAGCCCCAGCATTTT
-,-,TRBJ1-4,TRBV25-1,CATTGLGGEKLFF,TGTGCCACCACAGGGTTGGGTGGTGAAAAACTGTTTTTT
-,-,TRBJ1-5,TRBV7-8,CASSLRQEPQHF,TGTGCCAGCAGCTTAAGGCAGGAGCCCCAGCATTTT
-,-,TRBJ2-3,TRBV7-2,CASSLVRGGDTQYF,TGTGCCAGCAGCTTAGTTAGGGGCGGAGATACGCAGTATTTT